Following are 12 T cell receptor beta chains from one sample sequenced in a study of blood T cell repertoires in COVID-19. The data were produced by immunoSEQ multiplex PCR, yet TCRdb's version contains in-frame clones alone and is incomplete. The sample has some 150,000 clones, over 75% seen once; the top ten hold around 1.3%. Sequencing input: PBMCs or T cells enriched from blood (not recorded which). These receptors were taken from a human donor with acute COVID-19. The donor label of this sample is uncertain.

This chain uses TRBV7-2 with TRBJ2-5; D might be TRBD1 (5 bases). The ends were cut back, 2 bases at V and 3 bases at J, with 10 bases in the middle. CDR1 and CDR2 (germline): SGHTA, FQGNSA. The CDR3 extends over 14 amino acids. DNA of the CDR3: TGTGCCAGCAGCTTAATTTCAGGGAAAGAGACCCAGTACTTC. Protein sequence: CASSLISGKETQYF. Looking up the rest from reference TRBV7-2 and TRBJ2-5 gives the full variable domain: GAGVSQSPSNKVTEKGKDVELRCDPISGHTALYWYRQSLGQGLEFLIYFQGNSAPDKSGLPSDRFSAERTGGSVSTLTIQRTQQEDSAVYLCASSLISGKETQYFGPGTRLLVL.

This clone has only one observation. The chain recombines TRBV6-5 with TRBJ2-7; no clear D. Trimming cost V 6 bases and J 5 bases, with 8 bases left between them. The CDR3 runs 11 residues. Germline V gene sequence: CDR1 MNHEY, CDR2 SVGAGI. CDR3 coding DNA: TGTGCCAGCAGGTTCTACCACGAGCAGTACTTC. Its protein is CASRFYHEQYF.

V and J are TRBV23-1 and TRBJ2-2; D might be TRBD1 (5 bases). TRBV23-1 is an ORF for which the function is uncertain. The germline V and J ends were trimmed by 5 bases and 4 bases, with 17 bases remaining between them. This CDR3 region has 16 residues. CDR3 loop: CASSSLTVPSTGELFF. DNA for the CDR3: TGCGCCAGCAGTTCTCTGACAGTCCCGAGCACCGGGGAGCTGTTTTTT.

The CDR3 bases are TGTGCCACCAGTGATCTAGACAGGGGGGAGACCCAGTACTTC. Protein product: CATSDLDRGETQYF. The rearrangement uses TRBV24-1 and TRBJ2-5; TRBD1 matches 9 bases. V shed 3 bases, J shed 5 bases, and the junction held 3 bases outside the gene matches. The germline gives CDR1 KGHDR, CDR2 SFDVKD. The CDR3 sequence is 14 residues long.

The chain couples TRBV9 to TRBJ1-1, with TRBD1 as a possible D gene (6 bases). CDR1 is SGDLS and CDR2 is YYNGEE in the germline V gene. V was shortened by 0 bases and J by 4 bases, with 10 bases between the two germline ends. This CDR3 region has 14 residues. The CDR3 loop reads CASSVVDSGTEAFF. The CDR3 DNA reads TGTGCCAGCAGCGTAGTGGACAGTGGCACTGAAGCTTTCTTT. Full variable domain (rest looked up from reference TRBV9 and TRBJ1-1): DSGVTQTPKHLITATGQRVTLRCSPRSGDLSVYWYQQSLDQGLQFLIQYYNGEERAKGNILERFSAQQFPDLHSELNLSSLELGDSALYFCASSVVDSGTEAFFGQGTRLTVV.

The V gene is TRBV30, the J gene TRBJ1-2, with D perhaps TRBD1 (6 bases). Trimming removed 3 bases from V and 8 bases from J, with 22 bases in between. This CDR3 spans 15 amino acids. Germline values: CDR1 GTSNPN, CDR2 SVGIG (reference sequence). In nucleotides, the CDR3 is TGTGCCTGGAGGTCGCCCTACAGGGAAAGTTGGGGCTACACCTTC. Its protein product is CAWRSPYRESWGYTF.

The V and J genes are TRBV19 and TRBJ1-2, with a tentative D call TRBD1 (5 bases). The CDR3 loop spans 12 amino acids. Germline V CDR1 and CDR2: LNHDA, SQIVND (reference sequence). Trimming cost V 4 bases and J 7 bases, with 10 bases left between them. CDR3 region: CASSTGTVGYTF. CDR3 DNA sequence: TGTGCCAGTAGTACTGGGACTGTTGGCTACACCTTC.

The CDR3 is CAISGGGPDTQYF. CDR3 bases: TGTGCCATCAGTGGGGGGGGCCCAGATACGCAGTATTTT. The chain combines TRBV10-3 with TRBJ2-3, with D perhaps TRBD2 (7 bases). The V gene lost 4 bases and the J gene lost 4 bases, with 9 bases spanning the gap. Germline V CDR1 and CDR2: ENHRY, SYGVKD. This CDR3 has 13 amino acids.

In its sample, this clone was seen a few times. This chain links TRBV6-2 or TRBV6-3 with TRBJ2-7; TRBD2 might be the D (5 bases). Trimming took 2 bases from V and 3 from J, leaving 8 bases between them. Germline assignment: CDR1 MNHEY and CDR2 SVGEGT. The CDR3 runs 13 residues. In nucleotides, the CDR3 is TGTGCCAGCAGTTACCGGGGAAACTACGAGCAGTACTTC. It yields the protein CASSYRGNYEQYF.

V and J are TRBV2 and TRBJ2-7; weak D call: TRBD1 (6 bases). CDR3 size: 15 residues. The ends were cut back, 4 bases at V and 0 bases at J, with 13 bases in the middle. Germline values: CDR1 SNHLY, CDR2 FYNNEI. CDR3 in DNA: TGTGCCAGCAGTGGTGGCCGGACAGTCTCCTACGAGCAGTACTTC. Translating it yields CASSGGRTVSYEQYF. The full variable domain, with the rest looked up from reference TRBV2 and TRBJ2-7, is EPEVTQTPSHQVTQMGQEVILRCVPISNHLYFYWYRQILGQKVEFLVSFYNNEISEKSEIFDDQFSVERPDGSNFTLKIRSTKLEDSAMYFCASSGGRTVSYEQYFGPGTRLTVT.

The chain has TRBV3-1 (or the pseudogene TRBV3-2) and TRBJ2-3; 8 bases map to TRBD2. This CDR3 has 16 amino acids. Per germline, CDR1 LGHDT and CDR2 YNNKEL (reference sequence). Germline trimming cut 0 bases from V and 2 bases from J; bases unmatched to any gene: 4. The CDR3 DNA is TGTGCCAGCAGCCAAGATTTGGGACTAGACACAGATACGCAGTATTTT. It encodes CASSQDLGLDTDTQYF.

J is TRBJ1-1 and V is TRBV29-1, with D hard to call. CDR3 length: 11 amino acids. V was cut by 4 bases and J by 10 bases, with 13 bases left in between. The germline V gene encodes CDR1 SQVTM and CDR2 ANQGSEA. The CDR3 bases are TGCAGCGTTGGGGAGGGCCAAAGAGCTTTCTTT. Protein sequence: CSVGEGQRAFF. Combining the CDR3 with reference TRBV29-1 and TRBJ1-1 gives the whole variable domain SAVISQKPSRDICQRGTSLTIQCQVDSQVTMMFWYRQQPGQSLTLIATANQGSEATYESGFVIDKFPISRPNLTFSTLTVSNMSPEDSSIYLCSVGEGQRAFFGQGTRLTVV.